This T cell receptor beta chain was sequenced for a study of blood T cell repertoires in COVID-19. Sequenced by immunoSEQ multiplex PCR; TCRdb stores in-frame clones only, minus some. The table has approximately 190,000 clones, under 90% seen once. The sequenced material came from peripheral blood. This receptor was obtained from a human donor in a cohort sampled during active COVID-19.

The CDR3 loop is CASSSPGQGNEQFF. CDR3 nucleotides: TGTGCCAGCAGCTCCCCGGGACAGGGCAATGAGCAGTTCTTC. The chain recombines TRBV7-6 with TRBJ2-1, with 9 bases that match TRBD1. The V gene's germline CDR1 is SGHVS and CDR2 FNYEAQ. V dropped 4 bases and J dropped 6; count of bases not matched to a gene: 4. This CDR3 region has 14 residues.